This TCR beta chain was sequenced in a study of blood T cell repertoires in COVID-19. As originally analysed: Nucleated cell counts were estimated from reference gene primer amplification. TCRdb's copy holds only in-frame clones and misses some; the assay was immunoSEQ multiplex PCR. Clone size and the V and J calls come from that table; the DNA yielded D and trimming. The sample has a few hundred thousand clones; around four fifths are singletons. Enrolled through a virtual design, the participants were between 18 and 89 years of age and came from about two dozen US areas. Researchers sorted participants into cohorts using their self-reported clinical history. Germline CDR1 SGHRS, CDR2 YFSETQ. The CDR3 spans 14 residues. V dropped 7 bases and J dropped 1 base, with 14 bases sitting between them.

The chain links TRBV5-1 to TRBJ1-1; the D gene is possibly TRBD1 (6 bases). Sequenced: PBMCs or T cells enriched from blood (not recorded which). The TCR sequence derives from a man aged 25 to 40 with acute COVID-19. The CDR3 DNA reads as TGCGCCAGCCGCAGACAGGATTCGAACACTGAAGCTTTCTTT. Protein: CASRRQDSNTEAFF. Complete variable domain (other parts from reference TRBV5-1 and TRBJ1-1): KAGVTQTPRYLIKTRGQQVTLSCSPISGHRSVSWYQQTPGQGLQFLFEYFSETQRNKGNFPGRFSGRQFSNSRSEMNVSTLELGDSALYLCASRRQDSNTEAFFGQGTRLTVV.